This T cell receptor (beta chain) came from a study of vaccination effects on CD4 cells after COVID-19. There are 12 residues in the CDR3. Trimming left V 2 bases short and J 9 bases short, with 10 bases between. Method: immunoSEQ multiplex PCR; TCRdb's copy keeps in-frame clones and lacks some. The sample consists of tens of thousands of clones, more than 75% of them appearing once. Comments on this clone: Its antigen remains unidentified.

Sequencing followed a ViraFEST assay step that expanded antigen-specific CD4+ T cells with viral peptide pools. When 10 to 11 days of culture had elapsed, CD4+ T cells were isolated. The individual was infected with SARS-CoV-2 between March and December 2020, as confirmed by PCR. Sequenced here: CD4+ T cells from PBMCs cultured with HIV peptides, sampled before COVID-19 vaccination. Indicated subset: HIV-1 Nef peptide pool negative control/reference culture. This rearrangement joins TRBV12-3 or TRBV12-4 to TRBJ1-2, with D unclear. This clonotype originated in a human donor who had a prior SARS-CoV-2 infection. The CDR3 protein is CASSLYTASYTF. The CDR3 DNA sequence: TGTGCCAGCAGTTTATACACTGCGAGCTACACCTTC.